This T cell receptor beta chain was retrieved from a study of T-cell memory formation after mild COVID-19. Study information: In these data, TCR clusters were largely donor specific. Study results and caveats: While clones contracting from day 15 to 85 were balanced between CD4 and CD8, later expanders leaned CD4+. What remained unconfirmed was the SARS-CoV-2 specificity of second-wave clones peaking on day 37.

Germline values: CDR1 LNHNV, CDR2 YYDKDF (reference sequence). The CDR3 has 16 amino acids. The J segment lost 0 bases and the V segment lost 1 base, leaving 4 bases of the junction unmatched. After 5'RACE with constant-segment primers, TCR alpha and TCR beta cDNA libraries carrying sample barcodes and UMIs were obtained. TCRdb reprocessed the 5' RACE reads via MiXCR and lists one record per CDR3 protein. The table includes 240,000 or so distinct CDR3 sequences, approximately 10% detected once. In the case of this clonotype: Its antigen is undetermined.

The receptor comes from a man aged 18-30 years who had mild COVID-19 (a few samples of this study predate the infection). Cell type and time point are not known. This chain joins TRBV15 and TRBJ2-7; 9 bases fit TRBD2. Sequenced sample: PBMCs or a T cell subset sorted from them (not recorded which). CDR3 residues: CATSRGRSGGSYEQYF. In DNA form, the CDR3 reads TGTGCCACCAGCAGAGGACGTAGCGGGGGCTCCTACGAGCAGTACTTC. The full variable domain, rest sourced from reference TRBV15 and TRBJ2-7, is DAMVIQNPRYQVTQFGKPVTLSCSQTLNHNVMYWYQQKSSQAPKLLFHYYDKDFNNEADTPDNFQSRRPNTSFCFLDIRSPGLGDTAMYLCATSRGRSGGSYEQYFGPGTRLTVT.